The rows below give T cell receptor beta chains drawn from one sample of a study of blood T cell repertoires in COVID-19. Profiling relied on immunoSEQ multiplex PCR, and the TCRdb table lists in-frame clones only, not all of them. Among about 74,000 clones listed, under 95% were seen once. Material: peripheral blood. All receptors come from a man aged 50 to 60 with acute or convalescent COVID-19. The conserved cysteine and the conserved F or W are not part of the CDR3 here. The D gene is left open where the match is weak.

d_call | j_call | v_call | cdr3_length | cdr3_aa
TRBD1 | TRBJ1-5 | TRBV6-6 | 14 | ASSYFQGQSNQPQH
TRBD2 | TRBJ2-7 | TRBV18 | 12 | ASSPRTSGYEQY
- | TRBJ2-1 | TRBV11-2 | 13 | ASSLVAGVSNEQF
TRBD2 | TRBJ2-3 | TRBV7-2 | 15 | ASSLPSGGRGTDTQY
- | TRBJ2-7 | TRBV27 | 12 | ASSKGGRGSEQY
TRBD1 | TRBJ2-7 | TRBV2 | 12 | ASSNGQGRYEQY
- | TRBJ2-7 | TRBV11-2 | 12 | ASKETTLEYEQY
- | TRBJ2-7 | TRBV3-1/TRBV3-2 | 11 | ASSQGTGYEQY
- | TRBJ2-3 | TRBV7-6 | 11 | ASSFGSTDTQY
- | TRBJ1-1 | TRBV15 | 13 | ATSMFWTENTEAF
TRBD2 | TRBJ2-1 | TRBV5-1 | 13 | ASSKAGENYNEQF
TRBD2 | TRBJ2-1 | TRBV7-8 | 14 | ASSNRPGGSYNEQF
- | TRBJ2-3 | TRBV6-5 | 12 | ASSYSGGFDTQY
- | TRBJ1-1 | TRBV4-1 | 10 | ASSQSPTEAF
TRBD1 | TRBJ1-1 | TRBV6-6 | 14 | ASSYLFGQGAAEAF
- | TRBJ2-7 | TRBV29-1 | 12 | SVEVPGSRVEQY
- | TRBJ2-2 | TRBV27 | 12 | ASRTNQGTGELF
- | TRBJ1-3 | TRBV6-5 | 12 | ASTIQFSGNTIY
TRBD2 | TRBJ2-1 | TRBV7-2 | 11 | ASAASGGTEQF
- | TRBJ1-2 | TRBV20-1 | 9 | SARPGGGYT
TRBD2 | TRBJ2-1 | TRBV7-9 | 13 | ASSGRAGNNNEQF
- | TRBJ2-5 | TRBV7-2 | 12 | ASSLEARGETQY
TRBD1 | TRBJ1-5 | TRBV29-1 | 10 | SVVTGNQPQH
- | TRBJ2-3 | TRBV9 | 13 | ASSVVQGTTDTQY
- | TRBJ2-5 | TRBV7-3 | 14 | ASSPRGGGPRETQY
- | TRBJ2-2 | TRBV4-2 | 14 | ASSQDRARGGGELF
TRBD1 | TRBJ2-3 | TRBV19 | 14 | ASQDRGRGHTDTQY
- | TRBJ1-2 | TRBV5-1 | 12 | ASSLVASDYGYT
- | TRBJ2-7 | TRBV27 | 12 | ASSPYMRLYEQY
TRBD1 | TRBJ2-7 | TRBV5-6 | 11 | ASSWQGVDEQY
- | TRBJ1-5 | TRBV6-2/TRBV6-3 | 13 | ASSPDRLAGQPQH
TRBD1 | TRBJ2-5 | TRBV10-3 | 12 | ATGRTGGEETQY
- | TRBJ1-1 | TRBV28 | 9 | ASLLNTEAF
- | TRBJ2-3 | TRBV6-6 | 11 | ASRDSQTDTQY
- | TRBJ1-2 | TRBV7-3 | 14 | ASSPDRIPSIGGYT
TRBD2 | TRBJ2-1 | TRBV5-1 | 16 | ASSFLGLAGYRTDEQF
TRBD2 | TRBJ2-3 | TRBV7-2 | 12 | ASSPGGGQDTQY
- | TRBJ1-3 | TRBV6-6 | 13 | ASTREGGVGNTIY
- | TRBJ2-3 | TRBV2 | 13 | ASSSQGSDTDTQY
TRBD2 | TRBJ2-1 | TRBV27 | 17 | ASSPGTSGSLLSYNEQF
TRBD1 | TRBJ2-2 | TRBV7-9 | 14 | ASSLRGDRSTGELF
- | TRBJ2-3 | TRBV9 | 15 | ASSVPTAGGSTDTQY
- | TRBJ2-3 | TRBV28 | 14 | ASSHPLWGGTDTQY
- | TRBJ2-1 | TRBV27 | 12 | ASSLGSSYNEQF
TRBD1 | TRBJ2-2 | TRBV5-1 | 16 | ASTYTPGQGGHGGELF
- | TRBJ2-7 | TRBV5-1 | 11 | ASSVGQTYEQY
- | TRBJ1-5 | TRBV27 | 13 | ASSSVGGWGQPQH
- | TRBJ1-6 | TRBV7-6 | 14 | ASSLRDSSYNSPLH
- | TRBJ1-3 | TRBV2 | 11 | ASSIRVGNTIY
- | TRBJ1-5 | TRBV6-5 | 12 | ASSFHGGDQPQH
- | TRBJ2-7 | TRBV11-1 | 12 | ASSRTLSSYEQY
- | TRBJ1-1 | TRBV11-2 | 13 | ASSLGRTVNTEAF
- | TRBJ1-5 | TRBV6-1 | 13 | ASSERGSSNQPQH
- | TRBJ2-3 | TRBV24-1 | 12 | ATSAASSTDTQY
- | TRBJ2-2 | TRBV5-1 | 13 | ASSLLGEASGELF